One sample yielded the 13 T cell receptor beta chains listed below, sequenced in a study of shared clonotypes between healthy human individuals (dated by TCRdb to about 2020). The library was obtained by the immunoSEQ multiplex PCR assay. TCRdb re-hosts the immuneACCESS table, in-frame sequences only. Its copies lack some clones; in the studies checked, an unresolved V gene accounts for under half of them, and the cause for the rest is not known. Across this sample there are approximately 1.5 million clones, with under 99% seen only once. Jointly, the top ten make up about 0.45% of the sample. The sample was naive CD4+ T cells sorted from blood. The cell subset or site label for this specimen denotes: CD45RA+ positively selected. The source of these receptors is a man younger than 40 in good health.

This chain joins TRBV4-3 and TRBJ2-1; D may be TRBD1 (6 bases). This CDR3 spans 15 amino acids. CDR1 and CDR2 from the germline V gene are LGHNA and YSLEER. Trimming took off 2 bases at V and 1 base at J, with 9 bases between the two ends. This CDR3 reads CASSQRTVSYNEQFF. The CDR3 bases are TGCGCCAGCAGCCAACGGACAGTGTCCTACAATGAGCAGTTCTTC.

This chain uses TRBV7-2 with TRBJ2-7, with 10 bases matching TRBD1. Germline-derived CDR1 and CDR2 are SGHTA and FQGNSA. V dropped 5 bases and J dropped 2; count of bases not matched to a gene: 12. The CDR3 loop spans 17 amino acids. The CDR3 DNA sequence: TGTGCCAGCAGCCTCACCGGGACAGGGGCACAAACCTACGAGCAGTACTTC. As protein: CASSLTGTGAQTYEQYF.

The rearrangement links TRBV2 to TRBJ1-2; D not certain. V was shortened by 6 bases and J by 4 bases, with 15 bases between the two germline ends. The CDR3 loop spans 14 amino acids. Germline V gives CDR1 SNHLY, CDR2 FYNNEI. The CDR3 sequence is CASSSSTVSYGYTF. CDR3 DNA sequence: TGTGCCAGCAGCTCCTCGACCGTGTCCTATGGCTACACCTTC.

CDR3 coding DNA: TGCGCCAGCAGCTTGTCACGCCCAGGGGGGAACACTGAAGCTTTCTTT. Its protein is CASSLSRPGGNTEAFF. The chain employs TRBV5-1 and TRBJ1-1, with 7 bases fitting TRBD1. V shed 1 base and J 1 base; nucleotides not matched to a gene: 7. Per the germline V gene, CDR1 is SGHRS and CDR2 is YFSETQ. This CDR3 has 16 amino acids.

The V gene is TRBV19, the J gene TRBJ1-3; tentative D call: TRBD1 (6 bases). V lost 5 bases and J lost 4, with 15 bases in between. This CDR3 has 15 amino acids. Germline V gene sequence: CDR1 LNHDA, CDR2 SQIVND (reference sequence). As DNA, the CDR3 is TGTGCCAGTAGTGGGGGCAAAACCCCCGGAAACACCATATATTTT. The encoded protein is CASSGGKTPGNTIYF.

This chain links TRBV10-1 with TRBJ2-1; 10 nucleotides agree with TRBD2. CDR1 WNHNN and CDR2 SYGVQD come from the germline V gene (reference sequence). The CDR3 runs to 19 residues. Trimming took 2 bases from V and 2 from J; bases not matched to a gene: 12. CDR3 in amino acids: CASSEEAGKGLAAYNEQFF. CDR3 nucleotide sequence: TGCGCCAGCAGTGAGGAGGCAGGGAAAGGACTAGCGGCCTACAATGAGCAGTTCTTC.

The chain links TRBV10-2 to TRBJ2-7, with 11 bases that match TRBD2. The CDR3 is made up of 18 amino acids. Germline V CDR1 and CDR2: WSHSY, SAAADI. Trimming removed 2 bases from V and 0 bases from J; junction bases left unmatched: 9. The CDR3, as DNA: TGCGCCAGCAGTGAGATCGGACTAGCGGGTAGTAGCTCCTACGAGCAGTACTTC. Translated: CASSEIGLAGSSSYEQYF.

The J gene is TRBJ2-2, the V gene TRBV10-3; TRBD2 matches at 9 bases. Germline values: CDR1 ENHRY, CDR2 SYGVKD. The V gene end was trimmed by 10 bases and the J gene end by 4 bases; junction bases not matched to a gene: 7. The CDR3 is made up of 14 amino acids. CDR3: CASQASGATGELFF. The CDR3 DNA reads as TGTGCCAGTCAGGCTAGCGGGGCCACCGGGGAGCTGTTTTTT.

This clone was counted once. This chain connects TRBV5-1 to TRBJ2-1; 8 bases align to TRBD2. The CDR3 consists of 17 residues. Germline assignment: CDR1 SGHRS and CDR2 YFSETQ. Trimming cost V 7 bases and J 7 bases; bases outside gene matches: 19. CDR3 protein: CASYNHLLAVRGNEQFF. CDR3 bases: TGCGCCAGCTACAACCACCTACTAGCGGTACGGGGAAATGAGCAGTTCTTC.

V usage is TRBV14 and J usage is TRBJ2-7, with 8 bases that match TRBD2. The CDR3 has 15 residues. CDR1 and CDR2 (germline): SGHDN, FVKESK. V dropped 1 base and J dropped 6; count of bases not matched to a gene: 8. CDR3 DNA: TGTGCCAGCAGCCAAGTTGGCGGGGGGCTTGGCGAGCAGTACTTC. Protein: CASSQVGGGLGEQYF.

This chain's CDR3 is CASSFHPGQGYEQYF. In DNA, the CDR3 is TGTGCCAGCAGTTTCCATCCGGGACAGGGTTACGAGCAGTACTTC. The genes are TRBV6-5 and TRBJ2-7; 9 bases align to TRBD1. The CDR3 contains 15 residues. The V segment lost 4 bases and the J segment 4 bases; nucleotides outside the gene matches: 8. Germline V gene sequence: CDR1 MNHEY, CDR2 SVGAGI.

V is TRBV9 and J is TRBJ2-3; TRBD1 is a possible D gene (6 bases). Germline CDR1 SGDLS, CDR2 YYNGEE. The CDR3 contains 14 residues. Trimming cost V 3 bases and J 1 base, with 9 bases left between them. Written as DNA, the CDR3 is TGTGCCAGCAGCGGGGGGCGGGGCACAGATACGCAGTATTTT. Amino acid sequence: CASSGGRGTDTQYF.

This clone was seen a single time. The CDR3 spells CASSLTGRYEQYF. CDR3 DNA sequence: TGTGCCAGCAGCTTGACAGGTCGTTACGAGCAGTACTTC. The V gene is TRBV11-3, the J gene TRBJ2-7; D is perhaps TRBD1 (6 bases). V was pared by 3 bases and J by 4 bases, with 10 bases between. This CDR3 comprises 13 residues. Looked up from germline, CDR1 is SGHNT and CDR2 is YENEEA.